The 32 T cell receptor beta chains given below trace back to one sample, sequenced in a study of neurological immune-mediated disorders. TCRdb ran MiXCR on the 5' RACE reads and lists one entry per CDR3 protein. The sample consists of under 85,000 distinct CDR3 sequences, 13% to 15% of them appearing once. The source material was PBMCs. Source of these receptors: a woman between 45 and 65 years old in good health.

This clonotype was counted ten times or more. The chain has TRBV5-1 and TRBJ2-3, with TRBD1 matching 8 bases. Germline V gene sequence: CDR1 SGHRS, CDR2 YFSETQ. CDR3 size: 16 residues. J gave up 6 bases and V 4 bases, and 13 bases lay outside the gene matches. Here the CDR3 DNA reads TGCGCCAGCAGCCGGGCGACGGACAGGGTCACCGATACGCAGTATTTT. Protein: CASSRATDRVTDTQYF.

This clonotype was recorded many times. The rearrangement links TRBV29-1 to TRBJ2-5, with D possibly TRBD2 on 6 matching bases. Trimming took 6 bases from V and 4 from J, leaving 21 bases between them. This CDR3 is built from 15 residues. Germline V gives CDR1 SQVTM, CDR2 ANQGSEA. CDR3 nucleotides: TGCAGCGTCAAAGACTTTTCGGGGAGGTTAGAGACCCAGTACTTC. Translating gives CSVKDFSGRLETQYF.

In DNA form, the CDR3 reads TGCAGTGCTAGAGTCCGGGACCGCTATAATTCACCCCTCCACTTT. Translated: CSARVRDRYNSPLHF. The chain recombines TRBV20-1 with TRBJ1-6, with D maybe TRBD1 (5 bases). Germline CDR1 is DFQATT and CDR2 is SNEGSKA (reference sequence). This CDR3 is 15 amino acids long. Trimming removed 1 base from V and 3 bases from J, with 10 bases in between.

This clonotype was recorded at least ten times. The chain combines TRBV5-1 with TRBJ2-7, with 9 bases aligning to TRBD2. CDR1 SGHRS and CDR2 YFSETQ come from the germline V gene. Trimming took 0 bases from V and 0 from J; bases not matched to a gene: 1. The CDR3 is 15 residues long. CDR3 residues: CASSLGLAVSYEQYF. The CDR3 DNA is TGCGCCAGCAGCTTGGGACTAGCGGTCTCCTACGAGCAGTACTTC. The entire variable domain, with the rest obtained from reference TRBV5-1 and TRBJ2-7, is as follows: KAGVTQTPRYLIKTRGQQVTLSCSPISGHRSVSWYQQTPGQGLQFLFEYFSETQRNKGNFPGRFSGRQFSNSRSEMNVSTLELGDSALYLCASSLGLAVSYEQYFGPGTRLTVT.

The chain joins TRBV5-1 to TRBJ2-7, with 7 bases lining up with TRBD1. The CDR3 is 15 amino acids. Germline CDR1 SGHRS, CDR2 YFSETQ. The ends lost 2 bases at V and 8 bases at J; junction bases unmatched: 13. The CDR3 loop is CASSLLGTDPTKQYF. The CDR3 DNA reads TGCGCCAGCAGCTTATTAGGGACAGACCCTACGAAGCAGTACTTC.

Of note for this clonotype: An end of the junction differs from the germline gene, which may be a read error. The chain is built from TRBV7-8 and TRBJ1-1; TRBD1 matches 7 bases. Germline CDR1 reads SGHVS; CDR2 reads FQNEAQ. The CDR3 sequence is 15 residues long. CDR3 coding DNA: TGTACCAGCAGCTTAGTAAAAGGGGGCTACACTGAAGCTTTCTTT. Its translation: CTSSLVKGGYTEAFF. Drawing the rest from reference TRBV7-8 and TRBJ1-1, the complete variable domain is GAGVSQSPRYKVAKRGQDVALRCDPISGHVSLFWYQQALGQGPEFLTYFQNEAQLDKSGLPSDRFFAERPEGSVSTLKIQRTQQEDSAVYLCTSSLVKGGYTEAFFGQGTRLTVV.

This clonotype showed up many times. The CDR3 DNA reads as TGTGCCAGCAACCTGGGACAGGGAGCCCCAGATACGCAGTATTTT. Translating it yields CASNLGQGAPDTQYF. The chain recombines TRBV2 with TRBJ2-3, with 9 bases fitting TRBD1. Germline CDR1 is SNHLY and CDR2 is FYNNEI. The CDR3 loop spans 15 amino acids. Losses at the gene ends were 7 bases for V and 4 bases for J; bases not matched to a gene: 9.

Many counts were recorded for this clonotype. The V and J genes are TRBV7-9 and TRBJ1-2; the D is unclear. The germline V and J ends were trimmed by 1 base and 0 bases, with 9 bases remaining between them. CDR3 length: 15 amino acids. Germline V lookup: CDR1 SEHNR, CDR2 FQNEAQ (reference sequence). The CDR3 coding sequence is TGTGCCAGCAGCTTAGGGGTAGGGACTAACTATGGCTACACCTTC. Encoded protein: CASSLGVGTNYGYTF.

This clonotype was detected ten times or more. The rearrangement uses TRBV4-2 and TRBJ1-1; 7 bases fit TRBD1. Looked up from germline, CDR1 is LGHNA and CDR2 is YNFKEQ. The V and J ends lost 4 bases and 0 bases, in that order; junction bases with no gene match: 5. CDR3 length: 15 amino acids. In DNA form, the CDR3 reads TGTGCCAGCAGCCTGACAGGGCAGGTGAACACTGAAGCTTTCTTT. As protein: CASSLTGQVNTEAFF.

This chain links TRBV9 with TRBJ1-1; D gene ambiguous. V was pared by 0 bases and J by 3 bases, with 6 bases between. There are 13 residues in the CDR3. Germline-derived CDR1 and CDR2 are SGDLS and YYNGEE. DNA for the CDR3: TGTGCCAGCAGCGTAGACCCTCACACTGAAGCTTTCTTT. It codes for CASSVDPHTEAFF.

This clonotype has at least ten counts. The rearrangement links TRBV5-1 to TRBJ2-1, with TRBD2 matching 16 bases. This CDR3 region has 16 residues. Trimming at V came to 2 bases and at J to 8 bases, leaving 4 bases not matched to a gene. Germline V gene lookup returns CDR1 SGHRS and CDR2 YFSETQ. The CDR3 nucleotides are TGCGCCAGCAGCTTTCCGGGACTAGCGGGAGGGGATGAGCAGTTCTTC. Encoded protein: CASSFPGLAGGDEQFF.

This clonotype was recorded many times. The CDR3 nucleotides read TGCAGTGCTAGAGATACCAGAGCCTACGAGCAGTACTTC. Encoded protein: CSARDTRAYEQYF. The chain recombines TRBV20-1 with TRBJ2-7, with D hard to call. This CDR3 has 13 residues. The germline V and J ends were trimmed by 0 bases and 2 bases, with 8 bases remaining between them. Per germline, CDR1 DFQATT and CDR2 SNEGSKA (reference sequence).

As regards this clonotype: Sequence at one end of the junction differs from germline and may be a read error. The V call is TRBV7-8, the J call TRBJ2-3; unclear D gene. Per germline, CDR1 SGHVS and CDR2 FQNEAQ. This CDR3 has 11 residues. The CDR3 reads CASSLAYTQSF. The CDR3 nucleotides are TGTGCCAGCAGCTTAGCATATACGCAGTCTTTT.

This sequence joins TRBV15 and TRBJ2-7; D is unclear. CDR1 and CDR2 (germline): LNHNV, YYDKDF (reference sequence). This CDR3 is built from 14 residues. Between the trimmed V and J ends, which lost 0 bases and 0 bases, there was a span of 6 bases. The CDR3 sequence is CATSRETGSYEQYF. For the CDR3, the DNA is TGTGCCACCAGCAGAGAGACGGGCTCCTACGAGCAGTACTTC.

The rearrangement uses TRBV4-2 and TRBJ2-2; 8 bases are a match to TRBD2. Germline V gene sequence: CDR1 LGHNA, CDR2 YNFKEQ. V gave up 2 bases and J gave up 1 base; unmatched junction bases: 0. This CDR3 is 15 amino acids long. The CDR3 region has the DNA TGTGCCAGCAGCCAAACTAGCGGGAACACCGGGGAGCTGTTTTTT. It specifies CASSQTSGNTGELFF.

The V call is TRBV29-1, the J call TRBJ1-1, with TRBD1 identical over 11 bases. Losses at the gene ends were 7 bases for V and 5 bases for J; bases not matched to a gene: 6. Per germline, CDR1 SQVTM and CDR2 ANQGSEA. This CDR3 region has 13 residues. CDR3 amino acids: CSAMGQGGTEAFF. The CDR3 DNA reads as TGCAGCGCTATGGGACAGGGGGGGACTGAAGCTTTCTTT.

The sample holds many counts of this clonotype. The J gene is TRBJ2-7, the V gene TRBV28, with 9 bases fitting TRBD1. J was trimmed by 1 base and V by 5 bases; bases with no gene match: 6. There are 15 residues in the CDR3. Germline V gene data show CDR1 as MDHEN and CDR2 as SYDVKM. For the CDR3, the DNA is TGTGCCAGCAGTGAACAGGGGGCGCGATCCTACGAGCAGTACTTC. Amino acids: CASSEQGARSYEQYF.

As for this clonotype: A single base separates this from a much larger clone, so it may be a read error. The chain combines TRBV5-1 with TRBJ2-1, with TRBD1 as a possible D gene (5 bases). From germline, CDR1 is SGHRS and CDR2 YFSETQ. V lost 4 bases and J lost 9, with 20 bases in between. The CDR3 length is 15 residues. CDR3 DNA sequence: TGCGCCAGCAGCGGGTCAGGGTCAAGTTTTGGTGAGCAGTTCTTC. It specifies CASSGSGSSFGEQFF.

This clonotype has a count of ten or more. The gene calls are TRBV18 and TRBJ2-1; 7 nucleotides line up with TRBD2. CDR3 length: 16 amino acids. V gave up 3 bases and J gave up 4 bases; unmatched junction bases: 9. The germline V gene has CDR1 KGHSH and CDR2 LQKENI. CDR3 region: CASSPLSISGYNEQFF. CDR3 in DNA: TGTGCCAGCTCACCGCTAAGCATTAGCGGGTACAATGAGCAGTTCTTC.

This clonotype occurred many times. DNA for the CDR3: TGTGCCATCAGATCACAGGGGAGCCTTGACGAGCAGTACTTC. Protein sequence: CAIRSQGSLDEQYF. J is TRBJ2-7 and V is TRBV10-3; 7 positions agree with TRBD1. CDR3 length equals 14 residues. The J segment lost 5 bases and the V segment lost 6 bases, leaving 10 bases of the junction unmatched. Germline CDR1 ENHRY, CDR2 SYGVKD.

The chain carries TRBV18 and TRBJ2-7; tentative D call: TRBD1 (6 bases). This CDR3 contains 15 residues. CDR1 KGHSH and CDR2 LQKENI come from the germline V gene. Trimming took 2 bases from V and 5 from J, leaving 16 bases between them. DNA for the CDR3: TGTGCCAGCTCACCAGGACAGAGCCGTTTGCACGAGCAGTACTTC. Protein: CASSPGQSRLHEQYF. Variable domain in full (rest from reference TRBV18 and TRBJ2-7): NAGVMQNPRHLVRRRGQEARLRCSPMKGHSHVYWYRQLPEEGLKFMVYLQKENIIDESGMPKERFSAEFPKEGPSILRIQQVVRGDSAAYFCASSPGQSRLHEQYFGPGTRLTVT.

This clonotype was detected ten times or more. The chain employs TRBV7-2 and TRBJ1-1; D may be TRBD1 (5 bases). This CDR3 is 14 amino acids long. V lost 9 bases, J lost 6 bases, and 20 bases lay in between. Germline V gives CDR1 SGHTA, CDR2 FQGNSA. CDR3 coding DNA: TGTGCCAGTCGAGAGCGGGGCGCCATTCCTGAAGCTTTCTTT. Encoded protein: CASRERGAIPEAFF.

Many counts were recorded for this clonotype. The chain has TRBV11-2 and TRBJ2-5; TRBD2 might be the D (6 bases). Trimming cost V 8 bases and J 4 bases, with 17 bases left between them. Germline-derived CDR1 and CDR2 are SGHAT and FQNNGV. There are 14 residues in the CDR3. DNA for the CDR3: TGTGCCAGCCGACTTCAACTAGCCGGAGAGACCCAGTACTTC. This gives the protein CASRLQLAGETQYF.

This clonotype was seen many times. In DNA form, the CDR3 reads TGCGCCAGCAGCTTGTCCGGACAGAACTACGAGCAGTACTTC. This gives the protein CASSLSGQNYEQYF. The rearrangement joins TRBV5-1 to TRBJ2-7, with a possible D match to TRBD1 (6 bases). The CDR3 spans 14 residues. Germline CDR1 is SGHRS and CDR2 is YFSETQ. V shed 1 base and J shed 3 bases, with 11 bases lying between them.

This clonotype was seen at least ten times. The J gene is TRBJ2-3, the V gene TRBV27, with 9 positions matching TRBD2. CDR1 MNHEY and CDR2 SMNVEV come from the germline V gene (reference sequence). This CDR3 comprises 16 residues. V was pared by 5 bases and J by 6 bases, with 12 bases of the junction left unmatched. CDR3 sequence (DNA): TGTGCCAGCAGTCCACTTAGCGGGAGTGTAGAGGATACGCAGTATTTT. This codes for CASSPLSGSVEDTQYF.

In its sample, this clonotype was seen many times. The gene calls are TRBV5-1 and TRBJ2-7; 12 bases match TRBD2. Per germline, CDR1 SGHRS and CDR2 YFSETQ. V shed 3 bases, J shed 3 bases, and the junction held 1 base outside the gene matches. The CDR3 covers 14 residues. The CDR3 sequence: CASSSTSGSYEQYF. DNA for the CDR3: TGCGCCAGCAGCTCGACTAGCGGGAGCTACGAGCAGTACTTC.

This clonotype was counted ten times or more. The rearrangement links TRBV5-1 to TRBJ1-1; a weak D match, TRBD1 (5 bases). Looked up from germline, CDR1 is SGHRS and CDR2 is YFSETQ. V was cut by 4 bases and J by 5 bases, with 15 bases left in between. CDR3 size: 14 residues. The CDR3, as DNA: TGCGCCAGCAGCCTCCAGGGATTGTGGACTGAAGCTTTCTTT. It yields the protein CASSLQGLWTEAFF.

This clonotype is classed as medium-sized. This sequence joins TRBV28 and TRBJ2-3; 12 positions agree with TRBD2. The junction had 7 bases not matched to a gene; V was cut back by 5 bases and J by 4 bases. This CDR3 is 16 amino acids long. CDR1 MDHEN and CDR2 SYDVKM come from the germline V gene. The CDR3 region has the DNA TGTGCCAGCAGTCTCCGGACTAGCGGGGTCCCAGATACGCAGTATTTT. It specifies CASSLRTSGVPDTQYF.

The chain uses TRBV5-1 and TRBJ1-2; D is possibly TRBD1 (6 bases). This CDR3 is 13 amino acids long. Trimming removed 5 bases at V and 4 bases at J, with 12 bases between. In germline, CDR1 is SGHRS, CDR2 YFSETQ. The CDR3 reads CASSQDSSYGYTF. The CDR3 region has the DNA TGCGCCAGCAGTCAGGACAGCTCCTATGGCTACACCTTC.

In the case of this clonotype: A clone one base away is much larger, so this may be a read error. V gene TRBV12-3 or TRBV12-4 combines with J gene TRBJ1-2; perhaps TRBD1 as D (6 bases). V lost 11 bases and J 7 bases, leaving 14 bases between the germline ends. This CDR3 comprises 11 residues. This CDR3 reads CACTGFLGYTF. The DNA for the CDR3 is TGTGCCTGCACAGGGTTTCTTGGCTACACCTTC.

The sample holds many counts of this clonotype. The chain is built from TRBV7-8 and TRBJ2-7; D remains unclear. Germline V gene data show CDR1 as SGHVS and CDR2 as FQNEAQ. V lost 1 base and J 5 bases, leaving 9 bases between the germline ends. The CDR3 sequence is 13 residues long. As DNA, the CDR3 is TGTGCCAGCAGCTTAGTGGCAAACCACGAGCAGTACTTC. Protein: CASSLVANHEQYF.

This clonotype appeared many times. The genes are TRBV28 and TRBJ1-3; D gene uncertain. This CDR3 contains 13 residues. Germline V gene lookup returns CDR1 MDHEN and CDR2 SYDVKM. Trimming took off 8 bases at V and 0 bases at J, with 8 bases between the two ends. CDR3 region: CASAYVSGNTIYF. CDR3 nucleotides: TGTGCCAGCGCATACGTCTCTGGAAACACCATATATTTT.